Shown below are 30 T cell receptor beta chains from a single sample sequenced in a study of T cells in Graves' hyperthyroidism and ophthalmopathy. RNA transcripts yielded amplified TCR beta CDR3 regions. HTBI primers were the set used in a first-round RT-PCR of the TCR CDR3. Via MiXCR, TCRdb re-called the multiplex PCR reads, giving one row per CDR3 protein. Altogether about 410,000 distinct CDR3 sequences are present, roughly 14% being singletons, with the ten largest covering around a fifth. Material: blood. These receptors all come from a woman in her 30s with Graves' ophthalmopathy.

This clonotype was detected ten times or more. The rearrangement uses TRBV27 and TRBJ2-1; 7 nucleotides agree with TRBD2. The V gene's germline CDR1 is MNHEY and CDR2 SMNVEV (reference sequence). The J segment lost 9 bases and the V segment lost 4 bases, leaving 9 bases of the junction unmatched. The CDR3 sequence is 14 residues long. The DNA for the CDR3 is TGTGCCAGCAGTTCCCCAGAATGGGGGGGTGAGCAGTTCTTC. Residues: CASSSPEWGGEQFF.

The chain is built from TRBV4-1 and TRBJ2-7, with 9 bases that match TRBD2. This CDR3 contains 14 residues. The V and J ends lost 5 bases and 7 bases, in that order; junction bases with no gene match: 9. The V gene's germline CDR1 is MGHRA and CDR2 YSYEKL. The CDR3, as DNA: TGCGCCAGCAGCTCTGGGACTAGCAATAGTGAGCAGTACTTC. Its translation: CASSSGTSNSEQYF.

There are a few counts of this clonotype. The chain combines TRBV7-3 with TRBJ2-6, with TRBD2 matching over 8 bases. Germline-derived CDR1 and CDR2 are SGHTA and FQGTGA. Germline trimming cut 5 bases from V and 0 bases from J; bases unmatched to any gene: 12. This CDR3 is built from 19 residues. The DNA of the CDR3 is TGTGCCAGCAGCCCTAGTCGGGGGGGCCCAAGCTCTGGGGCCAACGTCCTGACTTTC. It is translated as CASSPSRGGPSSGANVLTF.

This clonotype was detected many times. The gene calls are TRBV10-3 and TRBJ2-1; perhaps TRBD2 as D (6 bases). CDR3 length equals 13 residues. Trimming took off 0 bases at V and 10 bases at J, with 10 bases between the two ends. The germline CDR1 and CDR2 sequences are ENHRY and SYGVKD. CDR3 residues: CAISESSGWEQFF. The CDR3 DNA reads TGTGCCATCAGTGAGTCTAGCGGCTGGGAGCAGTTCTTC.

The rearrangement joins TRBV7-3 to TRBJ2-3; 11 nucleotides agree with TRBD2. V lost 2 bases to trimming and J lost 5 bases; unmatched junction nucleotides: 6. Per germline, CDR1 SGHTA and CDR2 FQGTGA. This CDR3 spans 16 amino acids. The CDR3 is CASSLPGTSGKDTQYF. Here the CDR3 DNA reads TGTGCCAGCAGCTTACCTGGGACTAGCGGAAAAGATACGCAGTATTTT. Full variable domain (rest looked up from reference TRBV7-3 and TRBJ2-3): GAGVSQTPSNKVTEKGKYVELRCDPISGHTALYWYRQSLGQGPEFLIYFQGTGAADDSGLPNDRFFAVRPEGSVSTLKIQRTERGDSAVYLCASSLPGTSGKDTQYFGPGTRLTVL.

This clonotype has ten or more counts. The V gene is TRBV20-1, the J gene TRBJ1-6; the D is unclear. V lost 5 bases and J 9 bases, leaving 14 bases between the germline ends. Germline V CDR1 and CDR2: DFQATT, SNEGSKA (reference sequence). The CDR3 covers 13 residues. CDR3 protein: CSAPWAGSSPLHF. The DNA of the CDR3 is TGCAGTGCTCCCTGGGCTGGGAGTTCACCCCTCCACTTT.

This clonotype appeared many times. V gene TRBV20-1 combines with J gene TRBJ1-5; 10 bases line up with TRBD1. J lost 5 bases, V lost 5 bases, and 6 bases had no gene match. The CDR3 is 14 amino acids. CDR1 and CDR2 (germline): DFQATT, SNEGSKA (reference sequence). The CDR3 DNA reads TGCAGTGCTGGGACAGGGGTGACCCATCAGCCCCAGCATTTT. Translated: CSAGTGVTHQPQHF.

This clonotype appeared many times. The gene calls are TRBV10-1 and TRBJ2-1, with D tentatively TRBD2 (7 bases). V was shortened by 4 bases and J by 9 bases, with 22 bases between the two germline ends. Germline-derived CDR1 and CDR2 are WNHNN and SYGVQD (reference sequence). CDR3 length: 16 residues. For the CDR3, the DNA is TGCGCCAGCAGTGGGATAAGGGGGGGCCGACGGGGTGAGCAGTTCTTC. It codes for CASSGIRGGRRGEQFF.

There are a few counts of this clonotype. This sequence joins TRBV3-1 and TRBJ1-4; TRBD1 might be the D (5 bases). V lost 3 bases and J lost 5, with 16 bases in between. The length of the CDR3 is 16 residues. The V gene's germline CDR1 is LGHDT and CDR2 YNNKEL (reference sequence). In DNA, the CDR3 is TGTGCCAGCAGCCATTCCTCGAGGGGTGTGAATGAAAAACTGTTTTTT. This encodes CASSHSSRGVNEKLFF.

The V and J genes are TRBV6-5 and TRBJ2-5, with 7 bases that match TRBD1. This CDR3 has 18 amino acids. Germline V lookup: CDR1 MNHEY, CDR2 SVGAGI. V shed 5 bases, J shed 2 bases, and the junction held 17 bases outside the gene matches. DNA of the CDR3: TGTGCCAGCAGTACTAACAGGGGATCCTTAGCCTCGCAAGAGACCCAGTACTTC. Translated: CASSTNRGSLASQETQYF.

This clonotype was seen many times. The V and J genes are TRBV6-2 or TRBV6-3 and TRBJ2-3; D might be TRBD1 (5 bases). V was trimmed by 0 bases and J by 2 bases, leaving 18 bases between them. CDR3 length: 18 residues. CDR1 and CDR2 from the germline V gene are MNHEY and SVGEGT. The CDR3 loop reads CASSYSTSQGIFTDTQYF. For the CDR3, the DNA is TGTGCCAGCAGTTACTCCACTTCCCAGGGCATTTTCACAGATACGCAGTATTTT.

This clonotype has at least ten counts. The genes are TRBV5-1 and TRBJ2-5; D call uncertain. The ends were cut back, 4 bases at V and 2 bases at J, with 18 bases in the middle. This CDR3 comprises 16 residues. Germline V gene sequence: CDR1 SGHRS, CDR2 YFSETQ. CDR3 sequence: CASSPRRIAEQETQYF. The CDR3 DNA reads TGCGCCAGCAGCCCGAGAAGAATAGCCGAACAAGAGACCCAGTACTTC.

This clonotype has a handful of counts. CDR3 bases: TGTGCCAGCAGCCATGCCACTAGCTCCAATTTAAAAGAGACCCAGTACTTC. Its translation: CASSHATSSNLKETQYF. This chain uses TRBV3-1 with TRBJ2-5, with D possibly matching TRBD2 (6 bases). Germline V gene lookup returns CDR1 LGHDT and CDR2 YNNKEL (reference sequence). This CDR3 is built from 17 residues. The ends were cut back, 3 bases at V and 3 bases at J, with 20 bases in the middle.

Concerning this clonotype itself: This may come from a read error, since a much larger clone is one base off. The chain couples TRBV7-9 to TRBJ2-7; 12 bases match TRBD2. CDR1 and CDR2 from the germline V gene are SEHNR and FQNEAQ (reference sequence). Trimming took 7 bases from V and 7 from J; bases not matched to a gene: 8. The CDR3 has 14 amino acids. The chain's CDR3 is CASISSGGVGEQYF. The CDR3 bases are TGTGCCAGCATATCTAGCGGGGGGGTCGGTGAGCAGTACTTC.

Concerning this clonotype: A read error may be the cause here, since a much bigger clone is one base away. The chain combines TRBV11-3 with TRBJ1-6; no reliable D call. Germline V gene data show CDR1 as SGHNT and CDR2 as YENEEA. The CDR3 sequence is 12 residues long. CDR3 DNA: TGTGCCAGCAGCTTAGGTTATTCATCCCTCCACTTT. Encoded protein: CASSLGYSSLHF.

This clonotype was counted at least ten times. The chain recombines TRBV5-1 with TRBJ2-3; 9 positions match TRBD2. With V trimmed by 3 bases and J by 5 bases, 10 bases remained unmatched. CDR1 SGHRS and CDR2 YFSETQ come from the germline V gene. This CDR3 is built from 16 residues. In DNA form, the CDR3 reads TGCGCCAGCAGCTACCTTGGCGGGGGGGCCAGAGATACGCAGTATTTT. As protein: CASSYLGGGARDTQYF.

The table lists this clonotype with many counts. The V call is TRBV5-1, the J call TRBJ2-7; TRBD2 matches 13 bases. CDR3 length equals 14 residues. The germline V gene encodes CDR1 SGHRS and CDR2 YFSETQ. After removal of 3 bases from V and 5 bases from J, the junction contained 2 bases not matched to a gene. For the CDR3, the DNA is TGCGCCAGCAGCTATGGGACTAGCGGGGACGAGCAGTACTTC. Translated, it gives CASSYGTSGDEQYF.

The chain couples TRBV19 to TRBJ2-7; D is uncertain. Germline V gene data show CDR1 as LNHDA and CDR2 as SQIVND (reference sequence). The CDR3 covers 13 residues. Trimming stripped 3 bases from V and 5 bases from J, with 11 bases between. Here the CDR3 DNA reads TGTGCCAGTAGTATTGTTCCCCGGCACGAGCAGTACTTC. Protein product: CASSIVPRHEQYF.

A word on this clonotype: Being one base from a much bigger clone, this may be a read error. The CDR3 nucleotides are TGTGCCAGCAGCTTACAGGGATGTGCCTACGAGCAGTACTTC. This codes for CASSLQGCAYEQYF. The chain has TRBV13 and TRBJ2-7; D perhaps matches TRBD1 (5 bases). The V gene's germline CDR1 is PRHDT and CDR2 FYEKMQ (reference sequence). V shed 2 bases and J shed 2 bases, with 10 bases lying between them. The CDR3 spans 14 residues.

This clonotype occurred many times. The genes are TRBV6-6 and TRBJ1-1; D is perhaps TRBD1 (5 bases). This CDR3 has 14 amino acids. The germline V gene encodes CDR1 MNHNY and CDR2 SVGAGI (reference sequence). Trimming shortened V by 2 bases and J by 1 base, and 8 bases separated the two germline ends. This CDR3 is CASSYGAGNTEAFF. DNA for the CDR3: TGTGCCAGCAGTTACGGGGCTGGGAACACTGAAGCTTTCTTT.

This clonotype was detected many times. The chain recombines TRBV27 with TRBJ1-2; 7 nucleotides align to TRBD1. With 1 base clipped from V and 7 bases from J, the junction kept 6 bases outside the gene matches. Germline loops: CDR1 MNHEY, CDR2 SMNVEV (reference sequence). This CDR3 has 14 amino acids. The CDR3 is CASSLYTGDPGYTF. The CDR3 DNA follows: TGTGCCAGCAGTTTATACACAGGGGATCCTGGCTACACCTTC.

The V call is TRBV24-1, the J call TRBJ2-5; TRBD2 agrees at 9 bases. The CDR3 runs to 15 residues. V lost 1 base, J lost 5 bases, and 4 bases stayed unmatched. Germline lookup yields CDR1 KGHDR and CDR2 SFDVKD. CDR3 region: CATSDLLAGWETQYF. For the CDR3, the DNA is TGTGCCACCAGTGATTTACTAGCGGGCTGGGAGACCCAGTACTTC.

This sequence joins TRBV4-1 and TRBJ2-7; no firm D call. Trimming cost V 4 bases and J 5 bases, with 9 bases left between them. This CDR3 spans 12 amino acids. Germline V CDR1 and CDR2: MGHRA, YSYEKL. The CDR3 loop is CASSPHEHEQYF. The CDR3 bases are TGCGCCAGCAGCCCCCATGAGCACGAGCAGTACTTC.

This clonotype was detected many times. The CDR3 nucleotides read TGTGCCAGCAGCGCCGGGACAGGGAAGTCGGTCGGCAATCAGCCCCAGCATTTT. Protein sequence: CASSAGTGKSVGNQPQHF. The chain combines TRBV28 with TRBJ1-5; 9 nucleotides align to TRBD1. This CDR3 region has 18 residues. The V gene's germline CDR1 is MDHEN and CDR2 SYDVKM. J gave up 2 bases and V 6 bases, and 14 bases lay outside the gene matches.

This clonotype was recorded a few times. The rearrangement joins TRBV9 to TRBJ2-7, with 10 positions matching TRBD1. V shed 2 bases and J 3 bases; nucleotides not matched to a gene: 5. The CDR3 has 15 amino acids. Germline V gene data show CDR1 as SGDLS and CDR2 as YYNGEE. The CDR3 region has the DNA TGTGCCAGCAGCGTTGGGACAGGGGTCGTCTACGAGCAGTACTTC. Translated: CASSVGTGVVYEQYF.

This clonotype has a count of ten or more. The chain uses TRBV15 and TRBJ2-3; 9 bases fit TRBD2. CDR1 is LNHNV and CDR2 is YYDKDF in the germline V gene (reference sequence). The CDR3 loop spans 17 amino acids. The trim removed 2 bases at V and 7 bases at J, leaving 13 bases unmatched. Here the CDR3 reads CATSRSTTAGGGYTQYF. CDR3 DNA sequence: TGTGCCACCAGCAGAAGTACGACAGCGGGGGGAGGGTATACGCAGTATTTT. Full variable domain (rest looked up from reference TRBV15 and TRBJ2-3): DAMVIQNPRYQVTQFGKPVTLSCSQTLNHNVMYWYQQKSSQAPKLLFHYYDKDFNNEADTPDNFQSRRPNTSFCFLDIRSPGLGDTAMYLCATSRSTTAGGGYTQYFGPGTRLTVL.

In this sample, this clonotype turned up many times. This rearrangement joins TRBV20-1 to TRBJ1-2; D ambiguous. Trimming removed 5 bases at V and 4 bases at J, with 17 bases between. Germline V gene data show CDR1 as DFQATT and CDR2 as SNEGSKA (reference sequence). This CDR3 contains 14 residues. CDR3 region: CSAPLKEKTYGYTF. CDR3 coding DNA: TGCAGTGCTCCACTGAAAGAGAAAACCTATGGCTACACCTTC.

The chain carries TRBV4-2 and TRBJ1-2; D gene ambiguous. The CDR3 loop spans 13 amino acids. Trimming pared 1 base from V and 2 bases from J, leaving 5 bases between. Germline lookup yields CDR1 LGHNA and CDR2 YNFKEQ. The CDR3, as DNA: TGTGCCAGCAGCCAAGCCGGGAACTATGGCTACACCTTC. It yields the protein CASSQAGNYGYTF.

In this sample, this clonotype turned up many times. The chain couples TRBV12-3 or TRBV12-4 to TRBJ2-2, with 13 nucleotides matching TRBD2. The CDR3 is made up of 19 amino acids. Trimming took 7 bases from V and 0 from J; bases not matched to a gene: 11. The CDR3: CASTLRTSGRAANTGELFF. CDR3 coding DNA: TGTGCCAGCACCCTACGGACTAGCGGGAGAGCCGCGAACACCGGGGAGCTGTTTTTT.

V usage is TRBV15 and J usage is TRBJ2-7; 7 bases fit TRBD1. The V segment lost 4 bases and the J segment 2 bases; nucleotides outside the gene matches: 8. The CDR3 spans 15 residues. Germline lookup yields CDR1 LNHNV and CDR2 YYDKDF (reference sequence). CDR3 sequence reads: CATSINRGSAYEQYF. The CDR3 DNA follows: TGTGCCACCAGCATAAACAGGGGAAGTGCCTACGAGCAGTACTTC.